This TCR beta chain stems from a study of T-cell memory formation after mild COVID-19. Study observations and caveats: Clones contracting over day 15 to 85 were CD4/CD8 balanced, with later expanders leaning CD4+. Mainly in CM and EM were contracting CD4+ clones; CD8+ were in EMRA.

Only a few counts were recorded for this clonotype. Its specificity is unknown. This CDR3 spans 16 amino acids. With V trimmed by 1 base and J by 4 bases, 8 bases remained unmatched. CDR1 and CDR2 (germline): SGHRS, YFSETQ. TCRdb itself ran the 5' RACE reads through MiXCR, one entry per CDR3 protein. This sample has 390,000 or so distinct CDR3 sequences; roughly 15% occur once, and the top ten carry about a fifth. Sequences were obtained from PBMCs or a T cell subset sorted from them (not recorded which). The chain has TRBV5-1 and TRBJ2-3, with 8 bases fitting TRBD2. This sequence was found in a young man who had mild COVID-19 (a few samples of this study predate the infection). Cell type and time point are not known. The CDR3 nucleotides read TGCGCCAGCAGCTTGAAAACGGGGGGGATCGCAGATACGCAGTATTTT. Amino acid sequence: CASSLKTGGIADTQYF.